This T cell receptor (beta chain) came from a study of T cell repertoires in cytomegalovirus infection. On the study more broadly: Carrying CMV and the relevant HLA type showed in public TCR beta signatures.

The CDR3 spans 15 residues. V lost 0 bases, J lost 4 bases, and 10 bases lay in between. Germline-derived CDR1 and CDR2 are MGHRA and YSYEKL. Broader study findings: Cumulative frequency (of public TCR beta family members) identified carriers of CMV plus the relevant HLA.

Via MiXCR, TCRdb re-called the reads, giving one row per CDR3 protein. The sample has roughly 76,000 distinct CDR3 sequences, about 3.8% seen once. Ten or more counts support this clonotype. Its matching antigen is unknown. The TCR originated in a human donor in good health (CMV status not recorded). Some clones in this sample may be carry-over from other donors' samples. V is TRBV4-1 and J is TRBJ1-3; D call uncertain. The sequencing input was PBMCs. CDR3 nucleotides: TGCGCCAGCAGCCAAGACCCGGCGTCAGGAAACACCATATATTTT. Its protein is CASSQDPASGNTIYF.